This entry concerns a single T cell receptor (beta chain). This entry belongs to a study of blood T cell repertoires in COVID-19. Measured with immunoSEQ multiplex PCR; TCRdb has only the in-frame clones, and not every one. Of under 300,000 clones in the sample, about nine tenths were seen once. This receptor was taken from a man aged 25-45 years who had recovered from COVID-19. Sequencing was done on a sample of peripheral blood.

CDR3 sequence reads: CASSAEGWSYNEQFF. CDR3 in DNA: TGTGCCAGCAGCGCGGAGGGGTGGTCCTACAATGAGCAGTTCTTC. V gene TRBV9 combines with J gene TRBJ2-1, with a possible D match to TRBD2 (6 bases). The CDR3 has 15 amino acids. Trimming left V 3 bases short and J 1 base short, with 11 bases between. Germline V gives CDR1 SGDLS, CDR2 YYNGEE.